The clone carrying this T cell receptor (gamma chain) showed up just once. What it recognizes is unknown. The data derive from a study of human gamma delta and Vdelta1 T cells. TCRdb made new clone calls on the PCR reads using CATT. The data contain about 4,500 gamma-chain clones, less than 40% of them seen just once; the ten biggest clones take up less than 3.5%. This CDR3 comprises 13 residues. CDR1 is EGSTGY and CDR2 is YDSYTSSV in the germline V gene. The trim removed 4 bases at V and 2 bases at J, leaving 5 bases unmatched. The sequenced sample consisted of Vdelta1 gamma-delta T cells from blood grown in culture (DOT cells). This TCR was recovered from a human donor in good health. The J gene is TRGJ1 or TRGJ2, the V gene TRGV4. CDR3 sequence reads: CATWEGDYYKKLF. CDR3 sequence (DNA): TGTGCCACCTGGGAAGGTGATTATTATAAGAAACTCTTT.